These 27 T cell receptor beta chains originate from one sample sequenced in a study of cytotoxic CD8 clonotypes in ibrutinib-treated CLL. This table comes from immunoSEQ multiplex PCR, and its TCRdb copy is limited to in-frame clones, with some not included. This table has more than 85,000 clones, about 72% appearing once. Material: PBMCs, obtained after 12 months of ibrutinib treatment. The receptors originated from a human donor with chronic lymphocytic leukemia.

This chain connects TRBV5-1 to TRBJ2-4; 11 bases line up with TRBD2. The CDR3 is made up of 15 amino acids. The trim removed 4 bases at V and 7 bases at J, leaving 7 bases unmatched. Per the germline V gene, CDR1 is SGHRS and CDR2 is YFSETQ. As DNA, the CDR3 is TGCGCCAGCAGCAAGATGGCTAGCGGGGGGAACATTCAGTACTTC. Amino acids: CASSKMASGGNIQYF.

The chain recombines TRBV19 with TRBJ1-5; 10 nucleotides line up with TRBD1. Germline V gives CDR1 LNHDA, CDR2 SQIVND (reference sequence). The V segment lost 7 bases and the J segment 1 base; nucleotides outside the gene matches: 7. The CDR3 consists of 16 residues. CDR3 region: CASTPMDRGSNQPQHF. CDR3 nucleotides: TGTGCCAGTACCCCAATGGACAGGGGGAGCAATCAGCCCCAGCATTTT.

This chain connects TRBV19 to TRBJ1-2; 7 bases match TRBD1. Germline values: CDR1 LNHDA, CDR2 SQIVND (reference sequence). Losses at the gene ends were 5 bases for V and 2 bases for J; bases not matched to a gene: 5. The CDR3 length is 14 residues. CDR3 sequence reads: CASSSTGFNYGYTF. In DNA, the CDR3 is TGTGCCAGTAGTTCGACAGGGTTCAACTATGGCTACACCTTC.

Turning to this clone: Within the sample, other DNA sequences also encode this same CDR3. This rearrangement joins TRBV5-1 to TRBJ2-3; D unclear. The CDR3 spans 14 residues. The germline CDR1 and CDR2 sequences are SGHRS and YFSETQ. Between the trimmed V and J ends, which lost 0 bases and 0 bases, there was a span of 5 bases. The CDR3 DNA reads as TGCGCCAGCAGCTTGGCGGTTAGCACAGATACGCAGTATTTT. Translating it yields CASSLAVSTDTQYF.

The chain recombines TRBV11-2 with TRBJ2-7, with D possibly matching TRBD1 (6 bases). The germline V gene has CDR1 SGHAT and CDR2 FQNNGV. Trimming removed 2 bases from V and 2 bases from J, with 13 bases in between. This CDR3 region has 15 residues. CDR3 protein: CASSLYRESPYEQYF. CDR3 coding DNA: TGTGCCAGCAGCTTATACAGGGAGTCCCCCTACGAGCAGTACTTC. The full variable domain, rest sourced from reference TRBV11-2 and TRBJ2-7, is EAGVAQSPRYKIIEKRQSVAFWCNPISGHATLYWYQQILGQGPKLLIQFQNNGVVDDSQLPKDRFSAERLKGVDSTLKIQPAKLEDSAVYLCASSLYRESPYEQYFGPGTRLTVT.

This clone has just one count. V and J are TRBV9 and TRBJ2-3, with 11 bases lining up with TRBD2. The V segment lost 4 bases and the J segment 2 bases; nucleotides outside the gene matches: 6. The CDR3 has 16 amino acids. Germline CDR1 SGDLS, CDR2 YYNGEE. The CDR3 region has the DNA TGTGCCAGCAGCATCCGACTAGCGGGGCACACAGATACGCAGTATTTT. Its protein is CASSIRLAGHTDTQYF.

V usage is TRBV6-5 and J usage is TRBJ2-7; TRBD1 aligns across 7 bases. CDR3 length: 16 amino acids. With 7 bases clipped from V and 2 bases from J, the junction kept 14 bases outside the gene matches. The germline gives CDR1 MNHEY, CDR2 SVGAGI. The CDR3 sequence: CASINSGTGAPYEQYF. The CDR3 DNA follows: TGTGCCAGCATTAACTCGGGCACAGGGGCTCCCTACGAGCAGTACTTC.

This sequence joins TRBV4-2 and TRBJ2-1; 9 nucleotides match TRBD2. This CDR3 is 13 amino acids long. J lost 8 bases, V lost 8 bases, and 7 bases had no gene match. Germline CDR1 LGHNA, CDR2 YNFKEQ. The CDR3 spells CASAGTSLDEQFF. The CDR3 bases are TGTGCCAGCGCCGGGACTAGCTTGGATGAGCAGTTCTTC.

V is TRBV5-5 and J is TRBJ2-7, with TRBD1 matching 7 bases. Germline CDR1 SGHKS, CDR2 YYEKEE (reference sequence). Unmatched junction bases numbered 9, after V lost 2 bases and J lost 1 base. The CDR3 contains 16 residues. CDR3 sequence: CASSFDIGTDSYEQYF. The CDR3 DNA sequence: TGTGCCAGCAGCTTCGATATTGGGACAGATTCCTACGAGCAGTACTTC.

This chain uses TRBV25-1 with TRBJ1-5; no clear D gene. This CDR3 comprises 12 residues. Germline CDR1 and CDR2: MGHDK and SYGVNS. The germline V and J ends were trimmed by 4 bases and 3 bases, with 4 bases remaining between them. The CDR3 nucleotides read TGTGCCAGCAGTGGAACCAATCAGCCCCAGCATTTT. Translated: CASSGTNQPQHF.

This chain uses TRBV5-1 with TRBJ2-1; tentative D call: TRBD1 (6 bases). V was trimmed by 4 bases and J by 10 bases, leaving 24 bases between them. The CDR3 is 16 amino acids. Germline-derived CDR1 and CDR2 are SGHRS and YFSETQ. The CDR3 region is CASSATTGTRSEEQFF. For the CDR3, the DNA is TGCGCCAGCAGCGCTACGACCGGGACAAGAAGTGAGGAGCAGTTCTTC. Complete variable domain (other parts from reference TRBV5-1 and TRBJ2-1): KAGVTQTPRYLIKTRGQQVTLSCSPISGHRSVSWYQQTPGQGLQFLFEYFSETQRNKGNFPGRFSGRQFSNSRSEMNVSTLELGDSALYLCASSATTGTRSEEQFFGPGTRLTVL.

A few counts support this clone. The chain employs TRBV10-1 and TRBJ2-7; D gene unclear. The V end was cut by 0 bases, the J end by 5 bases, with 11 bases between. Germline lookup yields CDR1 WNHNN and CDR2 SYGVQD (reference sequence). This CDR3 is 14 amino acids long. The CDR3 nucleotides are TGCGCCAGCAGTGAGTCGTACGGCCACCACGAGCAGTACTTC. Its translation: CASSESYGHHEQYF.

This clone was detected only a few times. This rearrangement joins TRBV4-1 to TRBJ1-4; D perhaps matches TRBD1 (5 bases). This CDR3 is built from 16 residues. CDR1 MGHRA and CDR2 YSYEKL come from the germline V gene. The V gene lost 1 base and the J gene lost 5 bases, with 14 bases spanning the gap. The CDR3: CASSQARGVSNEKLFF. DNA of the CDR3: TGCGCCAGCAGCCAAGCTAGGGGAGTTTCCAATGAAAAACTGTTTTTT.

The V call is TRBV5-8, the J call TRBJ1-6, with D uncertain. This CDR3 region has 14 residues. V dropped 2 bases and J dropped 7 bases, with 10 bases sitting between them. Germline V gene sequence: CDR1 SGHTS, CDR2 YDEGEE. The CDR3, as DNA: TGTGCCAGCAGCTTAGGCGCGTGGAATTCACCCCTCCACTTT. The encoded protein is CASSLGAWNSPLHF.

This chain connects TRBV7-2 to TRBJ2-7; the match to TRBD1 covers 7 bases. The CDR3 has 17 residues. With 3 bases clipped from V and 4 bases from J, the junction kept 15 bases outside the gene matches. Germline values: CDR1 SGHTA, CDR2 FQGNSA. The DNA for the CDR3 is TGTGCCAGCAGCTTTCACACTACAGGGGCGGAAATTTACGAGCAGTACTTC. Translating it yields CASSFHTTGAEIYEQYF. Full variable domain (outside the CDR3, taken from reference TRBV7-2 and TRBJ2-7): GAGVSQSPSNKVTEKGKDVELRCDPISGHTALYWYRQSLGQGLEFLIYFQGNSAPDKSGLPSDRFSAERTGGSVSTLTIQRTQQEDSAVYLCASSFHTTGAEIYEQYFGPGTRLTVT.

The chain combines TRBV27 with TRBJ2-7, with 7 bases that match TRBD1. The CDR3 is 18 residues long. Germline V CDR1 and CDR2: MNHEY, SMNVEV (reference sequence). Germline trimming cut 6 bases from V and 3 bases from J; bases unmatched to any gene: 20. The CDR3 DNA reads as TGTGCCAGCAGCGAAGGACAGGCCGCGACCGACCGGTTCTACGAGCAGTACTTC. Protein product: CASSEGQAATDRFYEQYF.

The genes are TRBV25-1 and TRBJ1-4, with D possibly being TRBD1 (5 bases). This CDR3 is 13 amino acids long. In germline, CDR1 is MGHDK, CDR2 SYGVNS. V was cut by 0 bases and J by 8 bases, with 7 bases left in between. CDR3 nucleotides: TGTGCCAGCAGTGAATATGGGGGGGAAAAACTGTTTTTT. Translated, it gives CASSEYGGEKLFF.

This rearrangement joins TRBV11-1 to TRBJ1-4; D is uncertain. Trimming took 6 bases from V and 8 from J, leaving 16 bases between them. Germline V gives CDR1 SGHAT, CDR2 FQDESV (reference sequence). The CDR3 has 14 residues. CDR3: CASRLGPQEEKLFF. The CDR3 DNA is TGTGCCAGCAGATTGGGCCCTCAGGAGGAAAAACTGTTTTTT. Full variable domain (rest looked up from reference TRBV11-1 and TRBJ1-4): EAEVAQSPRYKITEKSQAVAFWCDPISGHATLYWYRQILGQGPELLVQFQDESVVDDSQLPKDRFSAERLKGVDSTLKIQPAELGDSAMYLCASRLGPQEEKLFFGSGTQLSVL.

This clone has a single count. The chain employs TRBV6-6 and TRBJ2-7; 8 nucleotides agree with TRBD1. J gave up 3 bases and V 4 bases, and 5 bases lay outside the gene matches. The CDR3 is 14 amino acids. Germline CDR1 reads MNHNY; CDR2 reads SVGAGI (reference sequence). Here the CDR3 DNA reads TGTGCCAGCAGTTCCCGGGACAGGTACTACGAGCAGTACTTC. Encoded protein: CASSSRDRYYEQYF.

The chain is built from TRBV5-1 and TRBJ2-2; 10 bases agree with TRBD1. Per germline, CDR1 SGHRS and CDR2 YFSETQ. V lost 4 bases and J lost 5; bases outside the gene matches: 2. The CDR3 contains 14 residues. CDR3 residues: CASSTGQGTGELFF. DNA of the CDR3: TGCGCCAGCAGCACGGGACAGGGGACCGGGGAGCTGTTTTTT.

The chain recombines TRBV30 with TRBJ2-3; TRBD2 matches 9 bases. This CDR3 contains 18 residues. The V gene end was trimmed by 0 bases and the J gene end by 4 bases; junction bases not matched to a gene: 14. Germline lookup yields CDR1 GTSNPN and CDR2 SVGIG (reference sequence). The CDR3 loop reads CAWSVTVLAGGPPDTQYF. Here the CDR3 DNA reads TGTGCCTGGAGTGTAACCGTCCTGGCGGGGGGGCCCCCAGATACGCAGTATTTT.

The chain uses TRBV19 and TRBJ2-6, with D uncertain. V gave up 5 bases and J gave up 0 bases, with 11 bases separating them. This CDR3 region has 16 residues. The germline gives CDR1 LNHDA, CDR2 SQIVND (reference sequence). The DNA for the CDR3 is TGTGCCAGTAGTTCGATGAGGAGCTCTGGGGCCAACGTCCTGACTTTC. Amino acids: CASSSMRSSGANVLTF.

This clone has a handful of counts. The chain uses TRBV18 and TRBJ2-7; 9 bases line up with TRBD2. The CDR3 is 16 residues long. CDR1 is KGHSH and CDR2 is LQKENI in the germline V gene. Trimming took 6 bases from V and 1 from J; bases not matched to a gene: 10. The CDR3 sequence: CASSPQRAGGSYEQYF. The CDR3 DNA follows: TGTGCCAGCTCGCCCCAGAGGGCGGGGGGGTCCTACGAGCAGTACTTC.

This chain links TRBV6-1 with TRBJ1-1; perhaps TRBD1 as D (6 bases). Germline V CDR1 and CDR2: MNHNS, SASEGT. The V and J ends lost 6 bases and 1 base respectively, with 9 bases between them. This CDR3 contains 13 residues. The CDR3 region is CASRQGRNTEAFF. DNA for the CDR3: TGTGCCAGCAGACAGGGAAGGAACACTGAAGCTTTCTTT.

This chain joins TRBV19 and TRBJ2-5; 11 bases line up with TRBD2. CDR1 and CDR2 (germline): LNHDA, SQIVND (reference sequence). The CDR3 has 19 amino acids. The V segment lost 4 bases and the J segment 1 base; nucleotides outside the gene matches: 14. CDR3 nucleotides: TGTGCCAGTAGTAAAAACTTAGCGGGGGGGCTCGGCTCCCAAGAGACCCAGTACTTC. Its translation is CASSKNLAGGLGSQETQYF.

The genes are TRBV5-4 and TRBJ1-3, with 8 bases lining up with TRBD1. Germline values: CDR1 SGHNT, CDR2 YYREEE (reference sequence). The CDR3 has 16 amino acids. Trimming at V came to 0 bases and at J to 0 bases, leaving 2 bases not matched to a gene. CDR3: CASSLGGQVSGNTIYF. The DNA for the CDR3 is TGTGCCAGCAGCTTGGGGGGACAGGTCTCTGGAAACACCATATATTTT. Based on the CDR3 plus reference TRBV5-4 and TRBJ1-3, the full variable domain is ETGVTQSPTHLIKTRGQQVTLRCSSQSGHNTVSWYQQALGQGPQFIFQYYREEENGRGNFPPRFSGLQFPNYSSELNVNALELDDSALYLCASSLGGQVSGNTIYFGEGSWLTVV.

The V call is TRBV7-9, the J call TRBJ2-1; TRBD2 is a possible D gene (5 bases). The CDR3 consists of 15 residues. With 5 bases removed from V and 12 bases from J, the gap between germline ends came to 23 bases. Germline loops: CDR1 SEHNR, CDR2 FQNEAQ (reference sequence). The CDR3 DNA reads as TGTGCCAGCAGCACTTATTCATTGGAGGCGGGTAGGCAGTTCTTC. Protein sequence: CASSTYSLEAGRQFF.